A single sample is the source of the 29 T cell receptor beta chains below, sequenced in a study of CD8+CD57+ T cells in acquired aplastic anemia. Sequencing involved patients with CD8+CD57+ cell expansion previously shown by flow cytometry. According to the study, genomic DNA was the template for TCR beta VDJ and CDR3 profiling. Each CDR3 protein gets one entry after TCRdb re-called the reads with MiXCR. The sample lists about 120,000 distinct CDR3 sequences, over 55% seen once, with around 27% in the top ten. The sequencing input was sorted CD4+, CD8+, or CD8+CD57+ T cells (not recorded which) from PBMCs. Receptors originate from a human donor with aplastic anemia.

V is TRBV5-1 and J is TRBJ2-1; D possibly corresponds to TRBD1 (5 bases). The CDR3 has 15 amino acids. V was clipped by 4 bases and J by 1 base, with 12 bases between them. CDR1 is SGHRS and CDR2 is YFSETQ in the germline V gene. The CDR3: CASSLDSDSYNEQFF. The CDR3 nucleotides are TGCGCCAGCAGCCTAGACAGTGATTCCTACAATGAGCAGTTCTTC. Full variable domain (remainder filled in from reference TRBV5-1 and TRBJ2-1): KAGVTQTPRYLIKTRGQQVTLSCSPISGHRSVSWYQQTPGQGLQFLFEYFSETQRNKGNFPGRFSGRQFSNSRSEMNVSTLELGDSALYLCASSLDSDSYNEQFFGPGTRLTVL.

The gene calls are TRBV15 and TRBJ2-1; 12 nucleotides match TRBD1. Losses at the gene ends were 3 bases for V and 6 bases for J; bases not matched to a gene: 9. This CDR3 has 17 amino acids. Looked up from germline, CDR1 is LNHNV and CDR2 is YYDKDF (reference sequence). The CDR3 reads CATSSSRSGQGANEQFF. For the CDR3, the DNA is TGTGCCACCAGCAGCTCCAGGTCGGGACAGGGGGCCAATGAGCAGTTCTTC.

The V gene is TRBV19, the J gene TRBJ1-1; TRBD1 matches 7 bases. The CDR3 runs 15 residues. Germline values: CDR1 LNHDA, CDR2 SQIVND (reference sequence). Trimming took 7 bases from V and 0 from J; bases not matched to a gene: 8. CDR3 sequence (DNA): TGTGCCAGTATGAGGGACAGAAGCTTGAACACTGAAGCTTTCTTT. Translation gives CASMRDRSLNTEAFF. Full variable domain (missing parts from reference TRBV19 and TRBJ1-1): DGGITQSPKYLFRKEGQNVTLSCEQNLNHDAMYWYRQDPGQGLRLIYYSQIVNDFQKGDIAEGYSVSREKKESFPLTVTSAQKNPTAFYLCASMRDRSLNTEAFFGQGTRLTVV.

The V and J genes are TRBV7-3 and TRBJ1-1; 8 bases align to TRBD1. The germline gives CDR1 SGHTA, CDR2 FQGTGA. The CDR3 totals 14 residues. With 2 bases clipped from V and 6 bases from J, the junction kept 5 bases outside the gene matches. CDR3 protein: CASSLHQGAPEAFF. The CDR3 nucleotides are TGTGCCAGCAGCTTACATCAGGGGGCCCCTGAAGCTTTCTTT. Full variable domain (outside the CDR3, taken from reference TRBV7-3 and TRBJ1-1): GAGVSQTPSNKVTEKGKYVELRCDPISGHTALYWYRQSLGQGPEFLIYFQGTGAADDSGLPNDRFFAVRPEGSVSTLKIQRTERGDSAVYLCASSLHQGAPEAFFGQGTRLTVV.

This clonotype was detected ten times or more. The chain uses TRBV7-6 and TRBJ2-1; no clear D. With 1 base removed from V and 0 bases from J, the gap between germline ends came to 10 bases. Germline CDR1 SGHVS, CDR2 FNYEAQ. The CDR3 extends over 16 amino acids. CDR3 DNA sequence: TGTGCCAGCAGCTTAGATGTGGGCAGCTCCTACAATGAGCAGTTCTTC. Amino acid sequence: CASSLDVGSSYNEQFF.

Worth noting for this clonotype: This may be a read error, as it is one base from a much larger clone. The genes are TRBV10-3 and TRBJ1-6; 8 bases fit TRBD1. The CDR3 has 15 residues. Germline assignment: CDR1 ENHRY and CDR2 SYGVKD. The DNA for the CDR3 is TGTGCCGTCAGTGAACCCGGGACAGGCAATTCACCCCTCCACTTT. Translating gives CAVSEPGTGNSPLHF.

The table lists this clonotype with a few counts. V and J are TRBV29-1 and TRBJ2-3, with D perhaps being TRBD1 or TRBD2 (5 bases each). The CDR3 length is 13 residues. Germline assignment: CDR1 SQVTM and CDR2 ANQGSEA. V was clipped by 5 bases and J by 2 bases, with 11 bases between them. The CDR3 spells CSVRRGATDTQYF. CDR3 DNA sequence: TGCAGCGTTCGAAGGGGAGCCACAGATACGCAGTATTTT.

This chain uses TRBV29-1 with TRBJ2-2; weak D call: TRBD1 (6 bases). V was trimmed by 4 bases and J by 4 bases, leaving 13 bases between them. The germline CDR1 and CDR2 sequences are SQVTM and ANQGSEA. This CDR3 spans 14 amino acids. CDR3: CSVGQGTSTGELFF. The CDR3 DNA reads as TGCAGCGTTGGGCAGGGGACGAGCACCGGGGAGCTGTTTTTT.

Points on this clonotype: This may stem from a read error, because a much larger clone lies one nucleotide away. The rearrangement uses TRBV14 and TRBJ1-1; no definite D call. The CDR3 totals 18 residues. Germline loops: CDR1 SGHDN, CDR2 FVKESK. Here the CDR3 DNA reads TGTGCCTGCAGCCAAGGAGATTCCCTGAGATATAAGGACACTGAAGCTTTCTTT. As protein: CACSQGDSLRYKDTEAFF.

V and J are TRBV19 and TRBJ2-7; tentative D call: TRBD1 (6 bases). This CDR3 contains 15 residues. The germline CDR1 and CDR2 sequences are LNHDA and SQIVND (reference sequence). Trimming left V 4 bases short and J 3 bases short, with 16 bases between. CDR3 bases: TGTGCCAGTAGTAACGACAGGAGTACCGGCTACGAGCAGTACTTC. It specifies CASSNDRSTGYEQYF.

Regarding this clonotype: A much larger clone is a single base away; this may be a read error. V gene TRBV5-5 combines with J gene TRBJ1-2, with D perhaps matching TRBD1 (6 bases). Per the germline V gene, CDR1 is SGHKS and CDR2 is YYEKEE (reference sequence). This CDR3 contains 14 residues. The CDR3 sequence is CASGLSTGTYGYTF. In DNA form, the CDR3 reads TGTGCCAGCGGCTTATCAACAGGGACCTATGGCTACACCTTC.

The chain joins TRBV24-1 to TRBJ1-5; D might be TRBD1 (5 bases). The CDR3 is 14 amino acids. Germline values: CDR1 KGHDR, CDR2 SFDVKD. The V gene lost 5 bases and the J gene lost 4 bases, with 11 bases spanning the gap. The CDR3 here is CATSGGGYNQPQHF. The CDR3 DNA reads TGTGCCACCAGTGGGGGGGGTTATAATCAGCCCCAGCATTTT.

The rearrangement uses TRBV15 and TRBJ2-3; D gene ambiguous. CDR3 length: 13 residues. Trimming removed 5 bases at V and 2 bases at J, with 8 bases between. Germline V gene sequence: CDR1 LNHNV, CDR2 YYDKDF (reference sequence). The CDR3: CATSVPLTDTQYF. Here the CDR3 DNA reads TGTGCCACCAGCGTGCCCCTCACAGATACGCAGTATTTT.

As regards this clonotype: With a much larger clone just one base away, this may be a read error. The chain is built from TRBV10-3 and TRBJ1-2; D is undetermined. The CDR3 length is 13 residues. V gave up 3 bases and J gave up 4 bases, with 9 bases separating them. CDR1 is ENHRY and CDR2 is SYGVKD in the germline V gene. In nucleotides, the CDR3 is TGTGCCATCAGTGACGGCCCCGGCTATGGCTACACCTTC. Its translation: CAISDGPGYGYTF.

CDR3: CATDVAGGGPDTQYF. CDR3 nucleotide sequence: TGTGCCACCGATGTAGCGGGGGGCGGACCAGATACGCAGTATTTT. The V and J genes are TRBV24-1 and TRBJ2-3, with 10 bases matching TRBD2. The V and J ends lost 9 bases and 4 bases, in that order; junction bases with no gene match: 9. CDR1 is KGHDR, CDR2 SFDVKD, per germline. This CDR3 region has 15 residues.

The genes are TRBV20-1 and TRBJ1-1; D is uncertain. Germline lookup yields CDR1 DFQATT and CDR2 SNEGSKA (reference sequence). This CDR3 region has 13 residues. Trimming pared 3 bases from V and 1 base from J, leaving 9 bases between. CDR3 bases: TGCAGTGCTAGTAGGGTAACGAACACTGAAGCTTTCTTT. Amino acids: CSASRVTNTEAFF.

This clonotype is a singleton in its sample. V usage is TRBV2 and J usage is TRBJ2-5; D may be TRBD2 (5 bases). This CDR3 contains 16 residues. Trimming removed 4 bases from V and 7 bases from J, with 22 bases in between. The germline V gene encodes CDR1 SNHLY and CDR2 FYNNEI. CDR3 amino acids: CASSVRAQQSSGTQYF. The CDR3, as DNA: TGTGCCAGCAGTGTGAGGGCCCAACAGAGCAGCGGGACCCAGTACTTC.

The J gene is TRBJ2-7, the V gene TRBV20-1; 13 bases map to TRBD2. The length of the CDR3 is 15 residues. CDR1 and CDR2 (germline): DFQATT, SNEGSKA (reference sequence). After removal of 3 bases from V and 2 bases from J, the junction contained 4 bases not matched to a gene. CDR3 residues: CSARGTSGDTYEQYV. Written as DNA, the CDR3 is TGCAGTGCTAGGGGGACTAGCGGGGATACCTACGAGCAGTACGTC.

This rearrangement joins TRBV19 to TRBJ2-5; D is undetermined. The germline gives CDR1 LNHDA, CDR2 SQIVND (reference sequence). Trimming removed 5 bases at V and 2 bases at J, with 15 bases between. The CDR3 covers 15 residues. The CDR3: CASSQTTAYQETQYF. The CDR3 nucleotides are TGTGCCAGTAGTCAAACCACAGCCTATCAAGAGACCCAGTACTTC.

CDR3 sequence reads: CSARSTGTSFSYEQYF. The CDR3, as DNA: TGCAGTGCTAGGAGTACCGGGACCAGTTTCTCCTACGAGCAGTACTTC. V and J are TRBV20-1 and TRBJ2-7; either TRBD1 or TRBD2 may supply D (5 bases each). Germline V CDR1 and CDR2: DFQATT, SNEGSKA (reference sequence). There are 16 residues in the CDR3. Trimming removed 3 bases at V and 0 bases at J, with 18 bases between.

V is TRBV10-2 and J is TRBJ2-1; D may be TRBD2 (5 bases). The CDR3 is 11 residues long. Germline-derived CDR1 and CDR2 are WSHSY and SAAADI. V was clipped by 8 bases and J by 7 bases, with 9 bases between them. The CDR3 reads CASLGGNEQFF. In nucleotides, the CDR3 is TGCGCCAGCTTAGGAGGAAATGAGCAGTTCTTC.

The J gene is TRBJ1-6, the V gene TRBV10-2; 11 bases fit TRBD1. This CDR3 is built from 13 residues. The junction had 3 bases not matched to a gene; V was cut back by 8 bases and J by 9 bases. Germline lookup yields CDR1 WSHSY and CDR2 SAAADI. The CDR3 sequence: CASLGQGGSPLHF. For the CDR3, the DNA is TGCGCCAGCCTGGGACAGGGGGGTTCACCCCTCCACTTT.

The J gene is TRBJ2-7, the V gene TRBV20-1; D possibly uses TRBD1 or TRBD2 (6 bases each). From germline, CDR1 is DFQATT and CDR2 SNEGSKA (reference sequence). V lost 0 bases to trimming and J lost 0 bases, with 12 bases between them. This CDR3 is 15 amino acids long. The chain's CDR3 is CSARDSGGPSYEQYF. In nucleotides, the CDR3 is TGCAGTGCTAGAGATAGTGGGGGGCCCTCCTACGAGCAGTACTTC.

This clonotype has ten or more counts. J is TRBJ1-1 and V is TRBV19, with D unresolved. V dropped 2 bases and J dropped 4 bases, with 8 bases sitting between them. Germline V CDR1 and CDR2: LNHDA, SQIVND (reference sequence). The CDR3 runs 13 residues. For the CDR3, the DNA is TGTGCCAGTAGTATATCTGGATTCACTGAAGCTTTCTTT. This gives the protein CASSISGFTEAFF.

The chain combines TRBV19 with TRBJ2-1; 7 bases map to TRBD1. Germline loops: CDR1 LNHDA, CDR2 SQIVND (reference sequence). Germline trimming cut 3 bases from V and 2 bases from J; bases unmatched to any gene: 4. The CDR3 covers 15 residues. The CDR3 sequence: CASSMPDRPYNEQFF. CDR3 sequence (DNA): TGTGCCAGTAGTATGCCGGACAGGCCCTACAATGAGCAGTTCTTC.

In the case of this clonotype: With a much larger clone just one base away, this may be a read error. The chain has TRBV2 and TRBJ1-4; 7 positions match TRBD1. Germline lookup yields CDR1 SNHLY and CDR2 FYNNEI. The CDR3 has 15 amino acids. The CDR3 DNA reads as TGTACCAGCAGTAGAAGAGGGGGCGAAGGTGAAAAACTGTTTTTT. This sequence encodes CTSSRRGGEGEKLFF.

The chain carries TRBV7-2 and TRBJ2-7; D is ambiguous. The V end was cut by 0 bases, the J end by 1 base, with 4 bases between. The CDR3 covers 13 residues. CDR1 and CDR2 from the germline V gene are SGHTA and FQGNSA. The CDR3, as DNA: TGTGCCAGCAGCTTAGCACAGTCCTACGAGCAGTACTTC. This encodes CASSLAQSYEQYF.

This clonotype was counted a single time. Here the CDR3 DNA reads TGTGCCAGCAGCGGAGAGACCCAGCATTTT. Its protein product is CASSGETQHF. The gene calls are TRBV9 and TRBJ1-5; no reliable D call. CDR3 size: 10 residues. V shed 3 bases and J shed 11 bases, with 6 bases lying between them. From germline, CDR1 is SGDLS and CDR2 YYNGEE.

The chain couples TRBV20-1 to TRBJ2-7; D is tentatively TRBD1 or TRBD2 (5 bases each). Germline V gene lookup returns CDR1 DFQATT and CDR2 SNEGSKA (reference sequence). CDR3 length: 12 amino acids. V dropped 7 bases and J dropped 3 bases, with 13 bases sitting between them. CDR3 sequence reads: CSVRDVHYEQYF. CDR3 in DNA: TGCAGTGTCCGGGACGTTCACTACGAGCAGTACTTC.